This T cell receptor (beta chain) came from a study of T-cell reconstitution after alpha-beta-depleted transplantation in children. Trimming removed 4 bases at V and 3 bases at J, with 10 bases between. CDR3 length equals 13 residues. Germline V CDR1 and CDR2: SGHDN, FVKESK. The library targeted TCRbeta and was prepared with unique molecular identifiers. TCRdb fed the PCR reads into MiXCR, producing one record per CDR3 protein. The sample yields fewer than 450,000 distinct CDR3 sequences, 15% to 20% seen once. Notes on the study in general: Some patients owed their high day-60 TCRbeta diversity to surviving recipient T cells and thymic progenitors. Several hundred graft clones that had expanded were reportedly the source of alpha-beta T cells about two months after transplant. Once a year had passed after transplant, T-cell counts and diversity came mostly from newly produced T cells.

Comment on this clonotype: Its antigen remains unknown.

The chain links TRBV14 to TRBJ2-7, with TRBD1 as a possible D gene (6 bases). The source material was PBMCs, mostly from graft donor cells, sampled 360 days after TCRalphabeta/CD19-depleted stem cell transplant. The clonotype originates from a male patient aged 2 to 9 who had a stem cell transplant for acute lymphoblastic leukemia, so the T cells may come from the graft donor. The CDR3 region is CASSPGQHYEQYF. DNA of the CDR3: TGTGCCAGCAGCCCTGGACAGCACTACGAGCAGTACTTC. Based on the CDR3 plus reference TRBV14 and TRBJ2-7, the full variable domain is EAGVTQFPSHSVIEKGQTVTLRCDPISGHDNLYWYRRVMGKEIKFLLHFVKESKQDESGMPNNRFLAERTGGTYSTLKVQPAELEDSGVYFCASSPGQHYEQYFGPGTRLTVT.